This entry lists 27 T cell receptor beta chains sequenced from one sample in a study of T cell repertoires in cytomegalovirus infection. MiXCR, applied by TCRdb to the reads, yields one record per CDR3 protein. The sample gives around 270,000 distinct CDR3 sequences, approximately 9% of which show up once; roughly 15% is in the top ten. Material: PBMCs. Every receptor here comes from a human donor in good health (CMV status not recorded). Some clones in this sample may be carry-over from other donors' samples.

In this sample, this clonotype turned up many times. This chain links TRBV7-2 with TRBJ2-1; 10 bases map to TRBD2. The germline CDR1 and CDR2 sequences are SGHTA and FQGNSA. This CDR3 comprises 18 residues. V shed 2 bases and J 6 bases; nucleotides not matched to a gene: 13. CDR3 amino acids: CASSLNAPLAGVINEQFF. CDR3 bases: TGTGCCAGCAGCTTAAACGCTCCTCTAGCGGGAGTAATCAATGAGCAGTTCTTC.

This clonotype was counted ten times or more. The V and J genes are TRBV7-2 and TRBJ1-5; D may be TRBD1 (6 bases). From germline, CDR1 is SGHTA and CDR2 FQGNSA. The length of the CDR3 is 13 residues. V lost 5 bases, J lost 11 bases, and 16 bases lay in between. DNA for the CDR3: TGTGCCAGCAGCCTGGGCAGTAGGGGGTCCCAGCATTTT. This codes for CASSLGSRGSQHF.

This clonotype showed up just a few times. This chain joins TRBV6-2 or TRBV6-3 and TRBJ1-1; the D gene is possibly TRBD1 (5 bases). The CDR3 sequence is 14 residues long. CDR1 is MNHEY, CDR2 SVGEGT, per germline. Trimming left V 2 bases short and J 5 bases short, with 12 bases between. The CDR3 DNA reads TGTGCCAGCAGTTACGGGGGGGAAAAGACTGAAGCTTTCTTT. It codes for CASSYGGEKTEAFF.

V usage is TRBV28 and J usage is TRBJ1-2; no clear D. The CDR3 consists of 11 residues. CDR1 and CDR2 from the germline V gene are MDHEN and SYDVKM. V was pared by 1 base and J by 8 bases, with 5 bases between. CDR3 loop: CASSLSQGYTF. The DNA for the CDR3 is TGTGCCAGCAGTTTATCTCAAGGCTACACCTTC.

The chain recombines TRBV5-6 with TRBJ2-1, with D perhaps matching TRBD1 or TRBD2 (6 bases each). Germline V gene sequence: CDR1 SGHDT, CDR2 YYEEEE. The V end was cut by 0 bases, the J end by 2 bases, with 9 bases between. The CDR3 runs 15 residues. For the CDR3, the DNA is TGTGCCAGCAGCTTGGTCGGGGGCCCCTACAATGAGCAGTTCTTC. This codes for CASSLVGGPYNEQFF.

In this sample, this clonotype turned up many times. This CDR3 is CASSLGQGSYDTEAFF. The DNA of the CDR3 is TGTGCCAGCAGCTTGGGACAGGGAAGTTATGACACTGAAGCTTTCTTT. J is TRBJ1-1 and V is TRBV7-2, with 9 nucleotides matching TRBD1. The germline CDR1 and CDR2 sequences are SGHTA and FQGNSA. Germline trimming cut 3 bases from V and 3 bases from J; bases unmatched to any gene: 8. The CDR3 is 16 amino acids.

V and J are TRBV6-2 or TRBV6-3 and TRBJ1-6, with D maybe TRBD1 (5 bases). Looked up from germline, CDR1 is MNHEY and CDR2 is SVGEGT. The CDR3 has 16 residues. Trimming left V 2 bases short and J 6 bases short, with 14 bases between. The CDR3 loop is CASSYRDGNRNSPLHF. For the CDR3, the DNA is TGTGCCAGCAGTTACCGGGACGGTAATCGTAATTCACCCCTCCACTTT.

This clonotype was counted a few times. This rearrangement joins TRBV2 to TRBJ1-1; D perhaps matches TRBD1 (6 bases). CDR1 and CDR2 (germline): SNHLY, FYNNEI. The CDR3 is 16 residues long. Trimming cost V 6 bases and J 4 bases, with 21 bases left between them. The CDR3 bases are TGTGCCAGCAGACCAAACTTGACCGGGGGGCCCACTGAAGCTTTCTTT. Translating it yields CASRPNLTGGPTEAFF.

The table lists this clonotype with a few counts. The chain joins TRBV7-9 to TRBJ2-3; 7 nucleotides match TRBD1. Germline CDR1 reads SEHNR; CDR2 reads FQNEAQ (reference sequence). Germline trimming cut 1 base from V and 4 bases from J; bases unmatched to any gene: 5. This CDR3 region has 15 residues. The CDR3 here is CASSLETGASDTQYF. The CDR3 coding sequence is TGTGCCAGCAGCTTAGAAACAGGGGCCTCAGATACGCAGTATTTT. The full variable domain, its missing parts supplied by reference TRBV7-9 and TRBJ2-3, is DTGVSQNPRHKITKRGQNVTFRCDPISEHNRLYWYRQTLGQGPEFLTYFQNEAQLEKSRLLSDRFSAERPKGSFSTLEIQRTEQGDSAMYLCASSLETGASDTQYFGPGTRLTVL.

This clonotype has a count of ten or more. In DNA, the CDR3 is TGTGCCAGCAGCTTAGAATCGGGAATTGGATATGGCTACACCTTC. Translating gives CASSLESGIGYGYTF. This chain connects TRBV7-2 to TRBJ1-2, with D hard to call. Germline V gene lookup returns CDR1 SGHTA and CDR2 FQGNSA. Trimming removed 1 base at V and 5 bases at J, with 14 bases between. This CDR3 spans 15 amino acids.

At least ten counts were recorded for this clonotype. V usage is TRBV7-2 and J usage is TRBJ1-5, with 8 bases fitting TRBD1. J lost 2 bases, V lost 5 bases, and 5 bases had no gene match. CDR3 length: 15 amino acids. Germline CDR1 is SGHTA and CDR2 is FQGNSA. DNA of the CDR3: TGTGCCAGCAGCCTACAGACAGGGGGCAATCAGCCCCAGCATTTT. Translated, it gives CASSLQTGGNQPQHF.

This clonotype was observed a handful of times. The V gene is TRBV7-9, the J gene TRBJ1-1; no clear D. The CDR3 runs 14 residues. Germline assignment: CDR1 SEHNR and CDR2 FQNEAQ (reference sequence). Deletions cut 4 bases from V and 4 bases from J, with 13 bases between. In DNA, the CDR3 is TGTGCCAGCAGCTCGATGGAGGAAACCACTGAAGCTTTCTTT. Its translation is CASSSMEETTEAFF.

There are a few counts of this clonotype. The rearrangement links TRBV30 to TRBJ1-2, with D unclear. The CDR3 has 15 amino acids. The V end lost 0 bases, the J end lost 0 bases, and 11 bases lay between the germline ends. Germline-derived CDR1 and CDR2 are GTSNPN and SVGIG (reference sequence). The CDR3 reads CAWSVIHRANYGYTF. In DNA, the CDR3 is TGTGCCTGGAGTGTGATCCATCGAGCTAACTATGGCTACACCTTC.

Ten or more counts support this clonotype. The J gene is TRBJ1-3, the V gene TRBV12-3 or TRBV12-4; D unresolved. CDR3 size: 14 residues. Trimming took 5 bases from V and 1 from J, leaving 9 bases between them. CDR3 amino acids: CASSDRGSGNTIYF. The DNA of the CDR3 is TGTGCCAGCAGTGACCGGGGTTCTGGAAACACCATATATTTT.

This clonotype was recorded a few times. The chain is built from TRBV20-1 and TRBJ1-6, with 10 bases aligning to TRBD1. The germline CDR1 and CDR2 sequences are DFQATT and SNEGSKA (reference sequence). The CDR3 has 14 residues. Losses at the gene ends were 8 bases for V and 7 bases for J; bases not matched to a gene: 8. Here the CDR3 reads CSQTGGGWNSPLHF. The CDR3 region has the DNA TGCAGTCAGACAGGGGGCGGATGGAATTCACCCCTCCACTTT.

There are many counts of this clonotype. The chain has TRBV7-2 and TRBJ2-5; TRBD1 or TRBD2 may be the D gene (5 bases each). Per germline, CDR1 SGHTA and CDR2 FQGNSA. Trimming left V 5 bases short and J 2 bases short, with 12 bases between. This CDR3 comprises 14 residues. The CDR3 DNA is TGTGCCAGCAGCGATCCGGGACGGCAAGAGACCCAGTACTTC. Translation: CASSDPGRQETQYF.

At least ten counts were recorded for this clonotype. The genes are TRBV15 and TRBJ2-1, with D unclear. Germline lookup yields CDR1 LNHNV and CDR2 YYDKDF (reference sequence). CDR3 length equals 14 residues. V was trimmed by 0 bases and J by 10 bases, leaving 13 bases between them. The chain's CDR3 is CATSRDRSSGEQFF. The CDR3 DNA reads TGTGCCACCAGCAGAGATCGCTCGTCCGGCGAGCAGTTCTTC.

In its sample, this clonotype was seen a few times. The gene calls are TRBV6-2 or TRBV6-3 and TRBJ1-5; 7 nucleotides agree with TRBD1. V was clipped by 11 bases and J by 10 bases; unmatched bases: 5. Germline CDR1 is MNHEY and CDR2 is SVGEGT. The CDR3 covers 10 residues. CDR3 loop: CARRQGPQHF. The CDR3 DNA is TGTGCCCGAAGACAGGGCCCCCAGCATTTT.

The rearrangement links TRBV5-5 to TRBJ1-1; D is perhaps TRBD1 (6 bases). V was shortened by 2 bases and J by 1 base, with 15 bases between the two germline ends. The CDR3 contains 16 residues. Per germline, CDR1 SGHKS and CDR2 YYEKEE (reference sequence). The CDR3 region is CASSFVTGKSNTEAFF. In DNA, the CDR3 is TGTGCCAGCAGCTTCGTAACAGGGAAATCGAACACTGAAGCTTTCTTT.

This clonotype occurred a few times. The J gene is TRBJ2-3, the V gene TRBV24-1; D could derive from TRBD1 or TRBD2 (5 bases each). This CDR3 is built from 15 residues. Germline CDR1 and CDR2: KGHDR and SFDVKD. V shed 6 bases and J shed 2 bases, with 14 bases lying between them. The CDR3 region is CATSTGQSPTDTQYF. The CDR3 DNA reads TGTGCCACCAGTACGGGGCAGTCACCCACAGATACGCAGTATTTT.

The rearrangement uses TRBV20-1 and TRBJ2-3; D may match TRBD1 or TRBD2 (6 bases each). The CDR3 is made up of 12 amino acids. Germline V CDR1 and CDR2: DFQATT, SNEGSKA (reference sequence). V gave up 6 bases and J gave up 2 bases, with 9 bases separating them. CDR3 region: CSAGGNTDTQYF. DNA of the CDR3: TGCAGTGCGGGGGGCAACACAGATACGCAGTATTTT.

V and J are TRBV19 and TRBJ2-3; 12 bases align to TRBD2. The CDR3 totals 14 residues. Germline trimming cut 10 bases from V and 1 base from J; bases unmatched to any gene: 3. From germline, CDR1 is LNHDA and CDR2 SQIVND (reference sequence). CDR3 region: CATSGGARTDTQYF. The DNA of the CDR3 is TGTGCCACTAGCGGGGGGGCTCGCACAGATACGCAGTATTTT.

This clonotype has a count of ten or more. CDR3 in amino acids: CASSLEGGRIETQYF. DNA of the CDR3: TGTGCCAGCAGCTTAGAGGGGGGAAGGATCGAGACCCAGTACTTC. V is TRBV7-2 and J is TRBJ2-5; D may correspond to TRBD1 or TRBD2 (6 bases each). Trimming stripped 1 base from V and 5 bases from J, with 14 bases between. The germline CDR1 and CDR2 sequences are SGHTA and FQGNSA. The CDR3 runs 15 residues.

This clonotype was counted ten times or more. The chain links TRBV7-8 to TRBJ2-2; tentative D call: TRBD1 (6 bases). The ends were cut back, 5 bases at V and 3 bases at J, with 13 bases in the middle. This CDR3 spans 15 amino acids. Per the germline V gene, CDR1 is SGHVS and CDR2 is FQNEAQ. CDR3 loop: CASSPQGIDTGELFF. In DNA, the CDR3 is TGTGCCAGCAGCCCCCAGGGGATTGACACCGGGGAGCTGTTTTTT.

This clonotype showed up many times. The chain carries TRBV12-3 or TRBV12-4 and TRBJ1-5; 9 positions agree with TRBD1. CDR3 length: 15 amino acids. The J segment lost 5 bases and the V segment lost 5 bases, leaving 7 bases of the junction unmatched. In DNA, the CDR3 is TGTGCCAGCAGTCGGACAGGGGAGAGGGATCAGCCCCAGCATTTT. Translation: CASSRTGERDQPQHF.

Many counts were recorded for this clonotype. This chain links TRBV7-9 with TRBJ1-6; the match to TRBD1 covers 9 bases. The CDR3 consists of 16 residues. The germline CDR1 and CDR2 sequences are SEHNR and FQNEAQ (reference sequence). Germline trimming cut 2 bases from V and 3 bases from J; bases unmatched to any gene: 2. The CDR3: CASSLTGGDYNSPLHF. The CDR3 DNA reads TGTGCCAGCAGCTTAACAGGGGGCGACTATAATTCACCCCTCCACTTT.

This clonotype occurred a few times. The J gene is TRBJ2-3, the V gene TRBV12-3 or TRBV12-4; TRBD2 agrees at 9 bases. This CDR3 is built from 13 residues. The J segment lost 13 bases and the V segment lost 3 bases, leaving 8 bases of the junction unmatched. The CDR3 loop is CASSFPRGGPEYF. CDR3 nucleotide sequence: TGTGCCAGCAGTTTTCCGCGGGGGGGCCCCGAGTATTTT.